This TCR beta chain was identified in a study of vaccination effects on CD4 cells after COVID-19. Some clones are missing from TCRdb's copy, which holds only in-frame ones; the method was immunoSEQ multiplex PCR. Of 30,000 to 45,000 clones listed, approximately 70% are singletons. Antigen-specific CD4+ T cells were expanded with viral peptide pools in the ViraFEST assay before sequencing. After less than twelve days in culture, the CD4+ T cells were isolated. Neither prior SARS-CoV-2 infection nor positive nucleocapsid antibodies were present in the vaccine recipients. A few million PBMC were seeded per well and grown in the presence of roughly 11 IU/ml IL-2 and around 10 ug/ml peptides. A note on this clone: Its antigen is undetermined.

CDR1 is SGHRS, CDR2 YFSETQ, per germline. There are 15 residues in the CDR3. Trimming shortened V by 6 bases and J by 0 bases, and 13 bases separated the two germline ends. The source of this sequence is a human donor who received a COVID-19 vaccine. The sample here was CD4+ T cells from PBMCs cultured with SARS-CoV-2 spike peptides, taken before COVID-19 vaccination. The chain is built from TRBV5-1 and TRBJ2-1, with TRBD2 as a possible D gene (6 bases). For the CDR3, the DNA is TGCGCCAGCACCGACGGGAGTGGCTCCTACAATGAGCAGTTCTTC. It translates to CASTDGSGSYNEQFF.